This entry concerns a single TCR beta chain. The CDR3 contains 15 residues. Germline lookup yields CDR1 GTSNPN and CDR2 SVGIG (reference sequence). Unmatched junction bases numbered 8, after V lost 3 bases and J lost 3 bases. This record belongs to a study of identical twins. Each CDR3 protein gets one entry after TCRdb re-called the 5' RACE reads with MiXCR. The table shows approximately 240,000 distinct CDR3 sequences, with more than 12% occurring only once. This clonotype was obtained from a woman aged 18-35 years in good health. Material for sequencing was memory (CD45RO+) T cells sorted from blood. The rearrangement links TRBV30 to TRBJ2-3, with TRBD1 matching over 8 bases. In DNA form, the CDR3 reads TGTGCCTGGAGCGCCGGACAGGGCAAAACAGATACGCAGTATTTT. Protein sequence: CAWSAGQGKTDTQYF.